This note documents a single TCR beta chain sequence. Its antigen is undetermined. Possible read error: a much larger clone is one base away. The entry originates in a study of blood T cells in healthy people across ages. General observations from the study: A roughly linear fall in TCR beta diversity per million T cells was seen with increasing age. It was not possible, with unsorted PBMCs, to conclusively compare naive and antigen-experienced cells.

Caucasian individuals from Russia who were healthy and aged about 6 to 90 acted as donors. CDR3 size: 16 residues. The J segment lost 5 bases and the V segment lost 6 bases, leaving 15 bases of the junction unmatched. A sample-barcoded 5' primer and a J-beta primer mix were used in a second PCR of roughly 6 to 11 cycles. Each cDNA molecule carried a tag from a template-switch adaptor that contained 12 random nucleotides. TCRdb analysed the 5' RACE reads with MiXCR anew, one entry per CDR3 protein. This sample has roughly 680,000 distinct CDR3 sequences; 52% occur once, and the top ten carry about 13%.

The rearrangement uses TRBV12-3 or TRBV12-4 and TRBJ1-1; 7 nucleotides line up with TRBD1. The specimen was blood. The TCR comes from a woman aged 80 or older in good health. The CDR3 region is CASSKPDRQGGTEAFF. The CDR3 DNA is TGTGCCAGCAGCAAACCTGACCGACAGGGAGGAACTGAAGCTTTCTTT.